This entry lists 23 T cell receptor beta chains sequenced from one sample in a study of blood T cell repertoires in COVID-19. Generated by immunoSEQ multiplex PCR, the TCRdb table keeps only in-frame clones and is missing some. The sample lists about 410,000 clones; around nine tenths were seen once. Material: PBMCs or T cells enriched from blood (not recorded which). These TCRs come from a woman under 40 who had recovered from COVID-19.

This clone was recorded only once. The rearrangement uses TRBV30 and TRBJ2-3; 9 bases map to TRBD2. This CDR3 contains 14 residues. Germline CDR1 GTSNPN, CDR2 SVGIG (reference sequence). Trimming removed 5 bases from V and 4 bases from J; junction bases left unmatched: 7. The DNA for the CDR3 is TGTGCCTGGGGACCGGCGGGAGGGCCAGATACGCAGTATTTT. It codes for CAWGPAGGPDTQYF.

This rearrangement joins TRBV28 to TRBJ1-6; 9 bases are a match to TRBD1. The junction had 9 bases not matched to a gene; V was cut back by 6 bases and J by 9 bases. Germline-derived CDR1 and CDR2 are MDHEN and SYDVKM. This CDR3 has 15 amino acids. The DNA of the CDR3 is TGTGCCAGCAGAGGCCTGGGGACAGGGAGTTCACCCCTCCACTTT. Its translation: CASRGLGTGSSPLHF. Supplemented by reference TRBV28 and TRBJ1-6, the full variable domain reads DVKVTQSSRYLVKRTGEKVFLECVQDMDHENMFWYRQDPGLGLRLIYFSYDVKMKEKGDIPEGYSVSREKKERFSLILESASTNQTSMYLCASRGLGTGSSPLHFGNGTRLTVT.

J is TRBJ1-5 and V is TRBV7-2; TRBD1 matches 9 bases. V lost 4 bases, J lost 0 bases, and 7 bases stayed unmatched. Germline V gene data show CDR1 as SGHTA and CDR2 as FQGNSA. This CDR3 has 17 amino acids. CDR3 protein: CASSWRTGDHSNQPQHF. CDR3 nucleotide sequence: TGTGCCAGCAGCTGGAGGACAGGGGATCATAGCAATCAGCCCCAGCATTTT.

This clone was recorded once. The chain employs TRBV7-3 and TRBJ2-2; D perhaps matches TRBD1 (7 bases). CDR3 size: 18 residues. CDR1 is SGHTA, CDR2 FQGTGA, per germline. V gave up 0 bases and J gave up 4 bases, with 18 bases separating them. CDR3 nucleotides: TGTGCCAGCAGCTTAACTGGCAGGGGGGCGCGGGCCACCGGGGAGCTGTTTTTT. Amino acids: CASSLTGRGARATGELFF. The whole variable domain, filled in from reference TRBV7-3 and TRBJ2-2, reads GAGVSQTPSNKVTEKGKYVELRCDPISGHTALYWYRQSLGQGPEFLIYFQGTGAADDSGLPNDRFFAVRPEGSVSTLKIQRTERGDSAVYLCASSLTGRGARATGELFFGEGSRLTVL.

The chain links TRBV19 to TRBJ2-3, with 9 bases identical to TRBD2. V trimming: 4 bases; J trimming: 2 bases; junction bases outside the gene matches: 4. Germline CDR1 LNHDA, CDR2 SQIVND (reference sequence). The CDR3 loop spans 15 amino acids. Here the CDR3 reads CASSSSGRSTDTQYF. The CDR3 region has the DNA TGTGCCAGTAGTAGTAGCGGGAGATCCACAGATACGCAGTATTTT. The complete variable domain, with remaining parts taken from reference TRBV19 and TRBJ2-3, reads DGGITQSPKYLFRKEGQNVTLSCEQNLNHDAMYWYRQDPGQGLRLIYYSQIVNDFQKGDIAEGYSVSREKKESFPLTVTSAQKNPTAFYLCASSSSGRSTDTQYFGPGTRLTVL.

This chain joins TRBV7-2 and TRBJ2-7; D remains ambiguous. The V gene's germline CDR1 is SGHTA and CDR2 FQGNSA. Trimming took off 5 bases at V and 0 bases at J, with 8 bases between the two ends. The CDR3 consists of 13 residues. The CDR3 protein is CASSISRSYEQYF. The DNA for the CDR3 is TGTGCCAGCAGCATAAGCCGCTCCTACGAGCAGTACTTC.

As for this clone: The junction departs from germline at one end; a sequencing error may be responsible. The chain carries TRBV6-2 or TRBV6-3 and TRBJ2-7, with TRBD2 as a possible D gene (6 bases). Germline CDR1 MNHEY, CDR2 SVGEGT. CDR3 size: 12 residues. CDR3 amino acids: CASSTSRDFRNF. CDR3 sequence (DNA): TGTGCCAGCAGCACTTCCCGGGACTTCAGGAACTTC.

The J gene is TRBJ2-2, the V gene TRBV19; the match to TRBD2 covers 10 bases. Trimming took 6 bases from V and 6 from J; bases not matched to a gene: 7. The CDR3 loop spans 15 amino acids. CDR1 is LNHDA, CDR2 SQIVND, per germline (reference sequence). CDR3 sequence (DNA): TGTGCCAGTAGGCTAACTAGCGGGACCCCCGGGGAGCTGTTTTTT. Its translation: CASRLTSGTPGELFF.

The chain couples TRBV5-1 to TRBJ2-6; TRBD2 matches 9 bases. Germline loops: CDR1 SGHRS, CDR2 YFSETQ. There are 20 residues in the CDR3. The V segment lost 4 bases and the J segment 1 base; nucleotides outside the gene matches: 15. The CDR3 loop is CASSMFPGGRARSGANVLTF. DNA of the CDR3: TGCGCCAGCAGCATGTTCCCGGGCGGGAGGGCTCGTTCTGGGGCCAACGTCCTGACTTTC. Combining the CDR3 with reference TRBV5-1 and TRBJ2-6 gives the whole variable domain KAGVTQTPRYLIKTRGQQVTLSCSPISGHRSVSWYQQTPGQGLQFLFEYFSETQRNKGNFPGRFSGRQFSNSRSEMNVSTLELGDSALYLCASSMFPGGRARSGANVLTFGAGSRLTVL.

Details on this clone: The germline gene is not matched at one end of the junction; a read error may be the cause. The V and J genes are TRBV7-9 and TRBJ2-7; 8 bases are a match to TRBD1. CDR1 and CDR2 (germline): SEHNR, FQNEAQ (reference sequence). CDR3 size: 14 residues. The CDR3 bases are TGTGCCAGCAGCTATTCGGGGGACCAGACAGGGGAGTTTTTC. Amino acids: CASSYSGDQTGEFF.

The CDR3 spells CASSLASGGPNNYGYTF. The CDR3 DNA reads TGTGCCAGCAGCTTGGCCTCGGGGGGACCCAACAACTATGGCTACACCTTC. This chain connects TRBV5-8 to TRBJ1-2; TRBD1 might be the D (5 bases). V was shortened by 0 bases and J by 2 bases, with 17 bases between the two germline ends. The germline V gene encodes CDR1 SGHTS and CDR2 YDEGEE. This CDR3 has 17 residues.

This clone is a singleton in its sample. The gene calls are TRBV5-1 and TRBJ1-5, with 7 bases lining up with TRBD1. The CDR3 spans 16 residues. From germline, CDR1 is SGHRS and CDR2 YFSETQ. V was pared by 2 bases and J by 3 bases, with 8 bases of the junction left unmatched. The CDR3 coding sequence is TGCGCCAGCAGCTTAGGGGCAGGGGGTCACAATCAGCCCCAGCATTTT. Its protein is CASSLGAGGHNQPQHF.

The V gene is TRBV27, the J gene TRBJ2-2, with TRBD2 matching over 14 bases. From germline, CDR1 is MNHEY and CDR2 SMNVEV (reference sequence). The CDR3 sequence is 19 residues long. V lost 5 bases and J lost 6; bases outside the gene matches: 14. The CDR3 region has the DNA TGTGCCAGCAGTCAGACCGGTAGACTAGCGGGGGGGCCTCCCGGGGAGCTGTTTTTT. It yields the protein CASSQTGRLAGGPPGELFF.

The rearrangement joins TRBV4-2 to TRBJ2-7; 7 bases match TRBD1. This CDR3 is 15 amino acids long. Germline values: CDR1 LGHNA, CDR2 YNFKEQ. The V gene end was trimmed by 1 base and the J gene end by 4 bases; junction bases not matched to a gene: 7. CDR3: CASSQVLWGQYEQYF. The CDR3, as DNA: TGTGCCAGCAGCCAAGTCTTATGGGGACAGTACGAGCAGTACTTC.

This sequence joins TRBV12-3 or TRBV12-4 and TRBJ2-1, with a tentative D call TRBD2 (5 bases). The ends were cut back, 3 bases at V and 10 bases at J, with 10 bases in the middle. The CDR3 is made up of 12 amino acids. The CDR3 nucleotides are TGTGCCAGCAGTTTTCGAGGGATGGAGCAGTTCTTC. This codes for CASSFRGMEQFF.

The rearrangement uses TRBV9 and TRBJ2-1; 7 nucleotides align to TRBD2. The CDR3 length is 13 residues. J gave up 8 bases and V 4 bases, and 6 bases lay outside the gene matches. Per the germline V gene, CDR1 is SGDLS and CDR2 is YYNGEE. The CDR3 sequence: CASSLGLADEQFF. In DNA form, the CDR3 reads TGTGCCAGCAGCCTCGGTCTAGCGGATGAGCAGTTCTTC.

V usage is TRBV5-1 and J usage is TRBJ2-1; D possibly corresponds to TRBD1 (6 bases). V dropped 0 bases and J dropped 5 bases, with 15 bases sitting between them. Per the germline V gene, CDR1 is SGHRS and CDR2 is YFSETQ. CDR3 length equals 16 residues. The CDR3 loop is CASSLGPGTNNNEQFF. The CDR3 DNA reads TGCGCCAGCAGCTTGGGGCCGGGGACAAACAACAATGAGCAGTTCTTC.

This clone was observed once. The V call is TRBV5-4, the J call TRBJ1-6; D is ambiguous. This CDR3 has 15 residues. V was pared by 2 bases and J by 13 bases, with 19 bases between. Germline-derived CDR1 and CDR2 are SGHNT and YYREEE (reference sequence). DNA for the CDR3: TGTGCCAGCAGCTTCCGGGATAACCCCTCCGTGCCCCTCCACTTT. It specifies CASSFRDNPSVPLHF. Variable domain in full (rest from reference TRBV5-4 and TRBJ1-6): ETGVTQSPTHLIKTRGQQVTLRCSSQSGHNTVSWYQQALGQGPQFIFQYYREEENGRGNFPPRFSGLQFPNYSSELNVNALELDDSALYLCASSFRDNPSVPLHFGNGTRLTVT.

The J gene is TRBJ2-1, the V gene TRBV3-1 (or the pseudogene TRBV3-2); 11 positions agree with TRBD1. The CDR3 is made up of 19 amino acids. Germline CDR1 is LGHDT and CDR2 is YNNKEL (reference sequence). J gave up 3 bases and V 2 bases, and 12 bases lay outside the gene matches. The CDR3 protein is CASSQRTGGVAGLYNEQFF. The CDR3 region has the DNA TGTGCCAGCAGCCAAAGGACAGGGGGCGTAGCGGGACTCTACAATGAGCAGTTCTTC.

CDR3 amino acids: CASSLGSGSGVWSFF. In DNA form, the CDR3 reads TGTGCCAGCAGCTTAGGGAGTGGGTCAGGGGTTTGGTCGTTCTTC. The chain uses TRBV7-2 and TRBJ2-1; D might be TRBD1 (6 bases). Deletions cut 1 base from V and 15 bases from J, with 22 bases between. Germline assignment: CDR1 SGHTA and CDR2 FQGNSA. The length of the CDR3 is 15 residues.

For the CDR3, the DNA is TGCGCCAGCAGCTTAGCCGGGACAGCCGCCTCCTATGGCTACACCTTC. It specifies CASSLAGTAASYGYTF. The rearrangement joins TRBV5-1 to TRBJ1-2; 7 bases align to TRBD1. Germline values: CDR1 SGHRS, CDR2 YFSETQ. The CDR3 runs to 16 residues. V lost 2 bases and J lost 4; bases outside the gene matches: 11.

Only one count was recorded for this clone. The chain couples TRBV5-8 to TRBJ2-5; D is perhaps TRBD1 (11 bases). The CDR3 runs 19 residues. Trimming pared 1 base from V and 3 bases from J, leaving 25 bases between. Looked up from germline, CDR1 is SGHTS and CDR2 is YDEGEE. The CDR3 DNA is TGTGCCAGCAGCTTGTACTGGACAGGGGGCCTAGCGGGGGAAGAGACCCAGTACTTC. This translates into CASSLYWTGGLAGEETQYF.

CDR3 coding DNA: TGTGCCAGCAGCCGGGACAGGGTTGGTCGGGGAACTGAAGCTTTCTTT. This gives the protein CASSRDRVGRGTEAFF. The rearrangement links TRBV5-4 to TRBJ1-1, with TRBD1 matching 9 bases. Per germline, CDR1 SGHNT and CDR2 YYREEE (reference sequence). The V gene end was trimmed by 4 bases and the J gene end by 5 bases; junction bases not matched to a gene: 12. This CDR3 contains 16 residues. The whole variable domain, remainder taken from reference TRBV5-4 and TRBJ1-1, is ETGVTQSPTHLIKTRGQQVTLRCSSQSGHNTVSWYQQALGQGPQFIFQYYREEENGRGNFPPRFSGLQFPNYSSELNVNALELDDSALYLCASSRDRVGRGTEAFFGQGTRLTVV.